This is a list of T cell receptor beta chains from one sample in a study of cytomegalovirus exposure and HLA in healthy donors. Profiled with immunoSEQ multiplex PCR; TCRdb holds only in-frame clones, not every one. The table records about 140,000 clones, under 75% of them present only once. Input material: PBMCs. These receptor sequences come from a woman aged 40-49 years in good health and CMV-seronegative. The CDR3 runs from the conserved cysteine through the conserved F or W. A D gene is named only where the DNA matches it firmly. Clone size is stated in some rows and not others, as once, few, many or a class when expanded.

D,V,size,length,J,CDR3,DNA
-,TRBV18,few,15,TRBJ1-5,CASSPEGRLSQPQHF,TGTGCCAGCTCACCGGAGGGGCGGCTCTCTCAGCCCCAGCATTTT
-,TRBV6-4,-,13,TRBJ2-3,CASRDWLTDTQYF,TGTGCCAGCAGGGACTGGCTCACAGATACGCAGTATTTT
-,TRBV28,-,13,TRBJ1-1,CASRLQGATEAFF,TGTGCCAGCAGACTACAGGGAGCCACTGAAGCTTTCTTT
-,TRBV19,-,14,TRBJ1-2,CASSIDRGTYGYTF,TGTGCCAGTAGTATAGATCGAGGCACGTATGGCTACACCTTC
TRBD1,TRBV7-9,-,16,TRBJ1-5,CASSSGDRALYQPQHF,TGTGCCAGCAGCTCCGGGGACAGGGCGTTGTATCAGCCCCAGCATTTT
-,TRBV4-1,-,15,TRBJ1-5,CASRAAGNSNQPQHF,TGCGCCAGCAGAGCCGCAGGGAATAGCAATCAGCCCCAGCATTTT
TRBD1,TRBV18,-,14,TRBJ1-2,CASSRLGQGNGYTF,TGTGCCAGCTCACGCCTAGGACAGGGAAATGGCTACACCTTC
-,TRBV10-3,few,11,TRBJ1-1,CAISEIGEAFF,TGTGCCATCAGTGAGATCGGGGAAGCTTTCTTT
TRBD1,TRBV15,few,12,TRBJ2-5,CATRTGAETQYF,TGTGCCACCAGAACAGGGGCAGAGACCCAGTACTTC
-,TRBV5-4,-,14,TRBJ2-5,CASSLQGPQETQYF,TGTGCCAGCAGCTTGCAGGGTCCCCAAGAGACCCAGTACTTC
TRBD1,TRBV2,-,13,TRBJ1-1,CASNRDRNTEAFF,TGTGCCAGCAACCGGGACAGGAACACTGAAGCTTTCTTT
TRBD1,TRBV27,-,15,TRBJ1-6,CASSYDRGSSSALHF,TGTGCCAGCAGTTATGACAGGGGGAGCTCCTCGGCCCTCCACTTT
TRBD1,TRBV7-9,few,13,TRBJ1-1,CASRGQGLPEAFF,TGTGCCTCCAGGGGACAGGGGCTACCTGAAGCTTTCTTT
-,TRBV5-1,-,13,TRBJ1-1,CASSPSQGSEAFF,TGCGCCAGCAGCCCATCCCAGGGTAGTGAAGCTTTCTTT
-,TRBV14,-,14,TRBJ1-1,CASSMGRGPVGAFF,TGTGCCAGCAGCATGGGGCGAGGCCCCGTGGGAGCTTTCTTT
-,TRBV6-4,-,14,TRBJ1-5,CASSRETGSQPQHF,TGTGCCAGCAGCCGAGAGACAGGTAGTCAGCCCCAGCATTTT
TRBD1,TRBV27,-,19,TRBJ1-1,CASSLTVNRGRRMNTEAFF,TGTGCCAGCAGTCTGACCGTAAACAGGGGGCGAAGGATGAACACTGAAGCTTTCTTT
-,TRBV5-1,-,17,TRBJ2-3,CASNSLGGGHLTDTQYF,TGCGCCAGCAACTCATTAGGTGGGGGCCATCTCACAGATACGCAGTATTTT
-,TRBV27,-,14,TRBJ2-1,CASSLRTDYNEQFF,TGTGCCAGCAGTTTAAGGACAGATTACAATGAGCAGTTCTTC
-,TRBV4-1,-,14,TRBJ2-6,CASSRGSGANVLTF,TGCGCCAGCAGCCGCGGTTCTGGGGCCAACGTCCTGACTTTC
-,TRBV27,-,15,TRBJ1-6,CASSLAGKSNSPLHF,TGTGCCAGCAGTTTGGCAGGGAAGAGTAATTCACCCCTCCACTTT
TRBD1,TRBV4-1,-,16,TRBJ1-3,CASSQDPPGQGRTIYF,TGCGCCAGCAGCCAAGACCCACCGGGACAGGGACGCACCATATATTTT
-,TRBV11-3,-,13,TRBJ1-1,CASSQAFGLKAFF,TGTGCCAGCAGCCAGGCTTTCGGCTTGAAAGCTTTCTTT
-,TRBV6-5,-,15,TRBJ1-6,CASSRDPGANSPLHF,TGTGCCAGCAGTCGGGACCCAGGGGCGAATTCACCCCTCCACTTT
-,TRBV29-1,-,14,TRBJ2-3,CSVVPGGNTDTQYF,TGCAGCGTTGTACCTGGCGGGAACACAGATACGCAGTATTTT
-,TRBV7-6,-,15,TRBJ1-2,CASSLQEGLSDGYTF,TGTGCCAGCAGCTTACAGGAGGGGCTCTCGGATGGCTACACCTTC
TRBD2,TRBV6-6,few,13,TRBJ2-7,CASRASGGYEQYF,TGTGCCAGCAGGGCTAGCGGGGGGTACGAGCAGTACTTC
TRBD1,TRBV2,-,17,TRBJ2-7,CASSEAILDRGLYEQYF,TGTGCCAGCAGTGAAGCGATCTTAGACAGGGGCCTCTACGAGCAGTACTTC
-,TRBV29-1,-,13,TRBJ2-7,CSVEVQSSYEQYF,TGCAGCGTTGAAGTACAGAGCTCCTACGAGCAGTACTTC
TRBD1,TRBV28,few,14,TRBJ2-5,CASSGQGGPETQYF,TGTGCCAGCAGCGGACAGGGAGGACCGGAGACCCAGTACTTC
-,TRBV9,-,13,TRBJ1-1,CASSPRVNTEAFF,TGTGCCAGCAGCCCCAGGGTTAACACTGAAGCTTTCTTT
TRBD1,TRBV4-1,few,16,TRBJ1-5,CASSQADRALGQPQHF,TGCGCCAGCAGCCAAGCCGACAGGGCCCTCGGTCAGCCCCAGCATTTT
TRBD1,TRBV4-3,-,16,TRBJ1-6,CASSQDVQGWSSPLHF,TGCGCCAGCAGCCAAGATGTACAGGGGTGGAGCTCACCCCTCCACTTT
-,TRBV15,few,15,TRBJ1-5,CATSRDRAVVWPQHF,TGTGCCACCAGCAGAGACAGGGCCGTCGTCTGGCCCCAGCATTTT
TRBD2,TRBV7-2,-,14,TRBJ2-1,CASSFRPRSGGKFF,TGTGCCAGCAGCTTCCGACCGCGGAGCGGGGGCAAGTTCTTC
-,TRBV18,-,12,TRBJ1-1,CASSLLGGEAFF,TGTGCCAGCTCATTACTTGGGGGGGAAGCTTTCTTT
TRBD1,TRBV5-1,-,14,TRBJ1-2,CASSYRGPHYGYTF,TGCGCCAGCAGCTACAGGGGCCCTCACTATGGCTACACCTTC
-,TRBV12-2,-,14,TRBJ2-7,CASRLNRGSYEQYF,TGTGCAAGTCGCTTAAACAGGGGTTCCTACGAGCAGTACTTC
TRBD2,TRBV7-8,few,15,TRBJ2-1,CASSHEVAGGHEQFF,TGTGCCAGCAGCCACGAGGTAGCGGGGGGCCATGAGCAGTTCTTC
-,TRBV10-3,-,14,TRBJ1-2,CAISEQEGGYGYTF,TGTGCCATCAGTGAACAGGAGGGCGGCTATGGCTACACCTTC
-,TRBV4-1,-,15,TRBJ1-4,CASSQDRGLAAQLFF,TGCGCCAGCAGCCAAGATCGAGGGCTCGCCGCGCAACTGTTTTTT
TRBD1,TRBV7-9,-,16,TRBJ2-5,CASSLAGTGVRETQYF,TGTGCCAGCAGCCTAGCCGGGACAGGGGTTAGAGAGACCCAGTACTTC
TRBD1,TRBV5-1,-,18,TRBJ2-2,CASSLAPPGQGRTGELFF,TGCGCCAGCAGCTTGGCCCCTCCCGGACAGGGGAGGACCGGGGAGCTGTTTTTT
-,TRBV30,-,14,TRBJ2-5,CAWSVLRGQETQYF,TGTGCCTGGAGTGTCCTGCGGGGCCAAGAGACCCAGTACTTC
-,TRBV7-9,few,13,TRBJ1-1,CASSLTLNTEAFF,TGTGCCAGCAGCTTGACACTGAACACTGAAGCTTTCTTT
-,TRBV28,-,16,TRBJ1-3,CASSPPGTPTGNTIYF,TGTGCCAGCAGTCCCCCGGGGACACCTACGGGAAACACCATATATTTT
-,TRBV7-2,-,12,TRBJ1-2,CASSLQGYGYTF,TGTGCCAGCAGCCTACAGGGTTATGGCTACACCTTC
TRBD2,TRBV4-1,-,17,TRBJ2-3,CASSQDHQRGATDTQYF,TGCGCCAGCAGCCAAGATCATCAGCGGGGGGCCACAGATACGCAGTATTTT
TRBD1,TRBV18,-,15,TRBJ1-1,CASSPWTGLNTEAFF,TGTGCCAGCTCACCGTGGACAGGGCTGAACACTGAAGCTTTCTTT
-,TRBV19,-,14,TRBJ2-3,CASSIDLTGDTQYF,TGTGCCAGTAGTATAGATCTCACGGGGGATACGCAGTATTTT
TRBD1,TRBV28,-,17,TRBJ2-7,CASIPSGGQGRTYEQYF,TGTGCCAGCATCCCAAGCGGCGGACAGGGGAGGACCTACGAGCAGTACTTC
TRBD1,TRBV6-1,-,14,TRBJ2-7,CASSLTGTGYEQYF,TGTGCCAGCAGTCTAACCGGGACAGGGTACGAGCAGTACTTC
TRBD1,TRBV25-1,-,16,TRBJ1-2,CASSESRTGTNYGYTF,TGTGCCAGCAGTGAATCCCGGACAGGGACTAACTATGGCTACACCTTC